What follows is one T cell receptor beta chain and its context. The entry originates in a study of blood T cell repertoires in COVID-19. Study context: Samples taken during acute and convalescent COVID-19 were collected in the United States, Italy and Spain. PBMCs, B-cell-depleted T cells, or T cells provided the cDNA or gDNA that made up the material.

Authors' methods: Nucleated cell number was recorded as an estimate derived from reference gene primer amplification. Repertoires were generated with immunoSEQ multiplex PCR, while TCRdb's copy carries only in-frame clones and drops some. The V and J calls and the clone size are those of that table, but D and trimming were determined from the DNA. The table lists approximately 66,000 clones, 86% of them singletons. Germline lookup yields CDR1 KGHSH and CDR2 LQKENI. The CDR3 covers 16 residues. The V end was cut by 3 bases, the J end by 0 bases, with 11 bases between. V and J are TRBV18 and TRBJ2-2, with D tentatively TRBD1 (6 bases). This receptor was obtained from a man aged 45 to 65 with active COVID-19. The specimen sequenced was peripheral blood. As DNA, the CDR3 is TGTGCCAGCTCACCGACCGGACAGACGAACACCGGGGAGCTGTTTTTT. Amino acid sequence: CASSPTGQTNTGELFF.